This entry lists 8 T cell receptor beta chains sequenced from one sample in a study of T cells after yellow fever vaccination. TCRdb independently ran MiXCR on the 5' RACE reads; one entry per CDR3 protein. Among around 590,000 distinct CDR3 sequences, roughly an eighth were seen once, and the ten largest hold 15%. The sequencing here drew on PBMCs, taken on the day of the yellow fever booster vaccination. These receptors were collected from a man aged 30-40 years who received the YFV17D yellow fever vaccine.

This chain links TRBV5-1 with TRBJ1-4; D unresolved. CDR1 and CDR2 from the germline V gene are SGHRS and YFSETQ. This CDR3 region has 15 residues. Trimming removed 0 bases from V and 7 bases from J, with 13 bases in between. CDR3 bases: TGCGCCAGCAGCTTGGAAGCCGCCCGGGGTGAAAAACTGTTTTTT. This translates into CASSLEAARGEKLFF.

This clonotype occurred many times. This chain links TRBV19 with TRBJ1-1; D may be TRBD1 (6 bases). V was shortened by 5 bases and J by 5 bases, with 18 bases between the two germline ends. Germline loops: CDR1 LNHDA, CDR2 SQIVND (reference sequence). The CDR3 runs 15 residues. CDR3 sequence (DNA): TGTGCCAGTAGTCCCGAGGGCAGGGGTGGTACTGAAGCTTTCTTT. Translated, it gives CASSPEGRGGTEAFF.

This clonotype has just a few counts. This chain joins TRBV19 and TRBJ1-1; 7 bases are a match to TRBD1. Germline V gives CDR1 LNHDA, CDR2 SQIVND (reference sequence). The V gene end was trimmed by 7 bases and the J gene end by 5 bases; junction bases not matched to a gene: 7. There are 13 residues in the CDR3. As DNA, the CDR3 is TGTGCCAGTAACCCAGGGACAGCTACTGAAGCTTTCTTT. It is translated as CASNPGTATEAFF.

This clonotype was seen a few times. The chain uses TRBV29-1 and TRBJ2-6, with D perhaps matching TRBD1 (6 bases). Germline V lookup: CDR1 SQVTM, CDR2 ANQGSEA. This CDR3 is 13 amino acids long. V lost 6 bases to trimming and J lost 0 bases, with 6 bases between them. Here the CDR3 reads CSVQGSGANVLTF. The CDR3 DNA follows: TGCAGCGTACAGGGCTCTGGGGCCAACGTCCTGACTTTC.

This clonotype was picked up a small number of times. This chain joins TRBV9 and TRBJ1-1, with D maybe TRBD1 (5 bases). V was pared by 0 bases and J by 0 bases, with 15 bases between. Germline CDR1 SGDLS, CDR2 YYNGEE. The length of the CDR3 is 17 residues. In DNA, the CDR3 is TGTGCCAGCAGCGTAGGTGTCCAGGGTCTTTTGAACACTGAAGCTTTCTTT. This translates into CASSVGVQGLLNTEAFF.

CDR3 nucleotide sequence: TGCGCCAGCAGCTTGGAGTGGCTAGCGGGAACCGGGGAGCTGTTTTTT. Its translation is CASSLEWLAGTGELFF. The V gene is TRBV5-1, the J gene TRBJ2-2, with 9 positions matching TRBD2. Germline CDR1 SGHRS, CDR2 YFSETQ. This CDR3 is built from 16 residues. The V segment lost 0 bases and the J segment 5 bases; nucleotides outside the gene matches: 5.

The chain combines TRBV7-9 with TRBJ2-5, with D uncertain. This CDR3 has 15 residues. V lost 5 bases, J lost 4 bases, and 17 bases lay in between. Germline values: CDR1 SEHNR, CDR2 FQNEAQ (reference sequence). As DNA, the CDR3 is TGTGCCAGCAGCCGCGTCCGACCCTCGGGAGAGACCCAGTACTTC. Amino acid sequence: CASSRVRPSGETQYF.

This clonotype was found a few times. This chain connects TRBV20-1 to TRBJ2-3, with D perhaps being TRBD1 or TRBD2 (5 bases each). CDR1 and CDR2 (germline): DFQATT, SNEGSKA (reference sequence). The CDR3 has 14 amino acids. V dropped 3 bases and J dropped 6 bases, with 16 bases sitting between them. The CDR3 sequence is CSASPTGTPDTQYF. The CDR3 DNA sequence: TGCAGTGCTAGCCCCACCGGGACCCCGGATACGCAGTATTTT.